Described below is a single T cell receptor (beta chain) sequence and its context. As every portion of the isolated RNA was reverse transcribed, the sequencing read expressed TCRB transcripts. Profiling relied on immunoSEQ multiplex PCR, and the TCRdb table lists in-frame clones only, not all of them. The data contain a few hundred thousand clones, 15% to 20% of them singletons. The data are from a study of beta chain features in type 1 diabetes. V lost 5 bases and J lost 2; bases outside the gene matches: 5. Germline CDR1 and CDR2: SGHRS and YFSETQ. This CDR3 comprises 14 residues. The chain combines TRBV5-1 with TRBJ1-1; 8 bases fit TRBD1. The TCR comes from a woman between 18 and 29 years old in good health. The source material was naive CD4+ T cells from blood. In DNA, the CDR3 is TGCGCCAGCAGTCCGCAGGGGGCAAACACTGAAGCTTTCTTT. This encodes CASSPQGANTEAFF.